The present TCR beta chain was sequenced within a study of response to subunit inactivated influenza vaccine. Findings and caveats of the study: The authors offered the suggestion that each seasonal influenza vaccination recruits few new T cells.

Worth noting for this clonotype: Its specificity is not known.

CDR1 LGHDT and CDR2 YNNKEL come from the germline V gene (reference sequence). CDR3 size: 12 residues. The ends were cut back, 7 bases at V and 6 bases at J, with 13 bases in the middle. MiXCR, applied by TCRdb to the RT-PCR reads, yields one record per CDR3 protein. This table holds under 750,000 distinct CDR3 sequences, approximately 10% found once. This specimen consisted of PBMCs from blood, obtained on the day of vaccination. The receptor was derived from a man aged 50-60 years who received an inactivated influenza vaccine. The chain combines TRBV3-1 with TRBJ2-7; D assignment may be TRBD1 or TRBD2 (5 bases each). CDR3 amino acids: CASTRGGGEQYF. The CDR3 nucleotides read TGTGCCAGCACCCGGGGCGGTGGCGAGCAGTACTTC.